Given below is one T cell receptor (beta chain) in context. Its antigen is not identified. Cells that were CD45RO-CCR7+CD27+CD95- constituted naive CD8+ T cells. Germline V lookup: CDR1 SGHTA, CDR2 FQGNSA. The CDR3 runs to 14 residues. TRB cDNA libraries were made by UMI-labeled 5' RACE. For each CDR3 protein, TCRdb gives one entry from its re-call of the 5' RACE reads, without DNA. This sample contains approximately 130,000 distinct CDR3 sequences. The record originates from a study of CXCR3-negative and CXCR3-positive naive CD8 T cells. Study-wide results and limits: TRB CDR3s of CXCR3-positive naive cells were more hydrophobic than those of CXCR3-negative naive cells. Within a donor, both naive subsets shared TRBV-TRBJ usage, unlike memory cells.

Sequences were obtained from naive CXCR3+ CD8+ T cells from blood. Described subset: CD45RO-CCR7+CD27+CD95- naive CD8+ T cells expressing CXCR3 (TNR3+). This TCR came from a human donor in good health. Some clones in this sample may be carry-over from other donors' samples. The chain is built from TRBV7-2 and TRBJ2-7; TCRdb picks TRBD2, but there is no DNA to check that call. CDR3 amino acids: CASSLSSGEYEQYF.